Listed below are T cell receptor beta chains from one sample, sequenced in a study of blood T cells in healthy people across ages. TCRdb called the 5' RACE reads again in MiXCR, with one record for every CDR3 protein. The sample includes some 850,000 distinct CDR3 sequences, 20% to 30% seen only once; the top ten take around 3%. In addition, the sample was reused for a study of T cells of mothers and their children.

Source material: blood. These receptors originate from a boy between 10 and 17 years old in good health. Both conserved end residues are part of each CDR3. D genes are given only for firm matches. Clone size is shown for a subset of rows, as once, few, many or a class of expanded clone.

j_gene,d_gene,abundance,v_gene,CDR3aa,CDR3nt
TRBJ1-1,-,-,TRBV9,CASSVVQSLDTEAFF,TGTGCCAGCAGCGTAGTACAGTCGCTGGACACTGAAGCTTTCTTT
TRBJ1-2,TRBD1,-,TRBV6-1,CASGPFGQGPSNYGYTF,TGTGCCAGCGGACCTTTCGGACAGGGGCCCTCTAACTATGGCTACACCTTC
TRBJ2-1,-,few,TRBV25-1,CASSVQRRGGVSSYNEQFF,TGTGCCAGCAGTGTCCAAAGGCGGGGTGGGGTGAGCTCCTACAATGAGCAGTTCTTC
TRBJ1-2,-,-,TRBV29-1,CSVEGQTNYGYTF,TGCAGCGTTGAGGGCCAGACTAACTATGGCTACACCTTC
TRBJ1-4,TRBD1,few,TRBV12-3/TRBV12-4,CASSYGTGSEKLFF,TGTGCCAGCAGTTACGGGACAGGGAGTGAAAAACTGTTTTTT
TRBJ2-5,TRBD2,-,TRBV10-3,CAISEKAGVETQYF,TGTGCCATCAGTGAGAAAGCGGGGGTAGAGACCCAGTACTTC
TRBJ1-1,-,-,TRBV5-1,CASSLVTTLREAFF,TGCGCCAGCAGCTTGGTAACGACGCTACGTGAAGCTTTCTTT
TRBJ1-1,-,-,TRBV3-1,CASSQEGIRGSEAFF,TGTGCCAGCAGCCAAGAAGGTATTCGGGGGAGTGAAGCTTTCTTT
TRBJ2-5,-,few,TRBV5-1,CASSGGGWETQYF,TGCGCCAGCAGTGGCGGGGGCTGGGAGACCCAGTACTTC
TRBJ2-7,TRBD2,-,TRBV3-1,CASSQGTSGGLTNEQYF,TGTGCCAGCAGCCAAGGGACTAGCGGGGGACTAACGAACGAGCAGTACTTC
TRBJ1-1,-,many,TRBV6-5,CASSRTGGTEAFF,TGTGCCAGCAGCCGAACCGGGGGCACTGAAGCTTTCTTT
TRBJ2-7,TRBD2,-,TRBV28,CASKTSGASYEQYF,TGTGCCAGCAAGACTAGCGGGGCGTCCTACGAGCAGTACTTC